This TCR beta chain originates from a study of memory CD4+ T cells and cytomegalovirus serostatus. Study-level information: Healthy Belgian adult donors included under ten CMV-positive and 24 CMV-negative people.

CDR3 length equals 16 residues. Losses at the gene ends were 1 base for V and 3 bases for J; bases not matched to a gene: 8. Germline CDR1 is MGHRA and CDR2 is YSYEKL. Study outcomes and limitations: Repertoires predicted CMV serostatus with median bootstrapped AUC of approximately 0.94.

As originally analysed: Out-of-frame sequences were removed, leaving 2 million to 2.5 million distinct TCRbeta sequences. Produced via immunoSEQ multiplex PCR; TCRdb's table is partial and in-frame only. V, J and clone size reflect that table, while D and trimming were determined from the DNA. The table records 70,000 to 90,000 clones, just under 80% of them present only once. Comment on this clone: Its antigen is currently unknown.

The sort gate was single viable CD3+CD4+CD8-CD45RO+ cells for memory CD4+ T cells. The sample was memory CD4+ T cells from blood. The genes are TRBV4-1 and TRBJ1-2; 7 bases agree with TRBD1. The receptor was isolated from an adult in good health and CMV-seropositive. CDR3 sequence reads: CASSQVGRGLDYGYTF. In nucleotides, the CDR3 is TGCGCCAGCAGCCAAGTAGGTAGGGGGCTTGACTATGGCTACACCTTC.